This record looks at one T cell receptor (beta chain) sequence and its context. This clone's antigen is unknown. No base quality information exists; no much larger clone differs at one position. Its CDR3 holds 14 amino acids, cysteine through phenylalanine. Only CDR3 DNA is held: 42 bases, read in frame from base 1. A distance of 6 bases separates the germline ends of V and J, which lose 2 bases and 1 base respectively. Looking up the germline V gene (reference sequence) yields CDR1 LNHDA and CDR2 SQIVND. This sample is part of a study of blood T cell repertoires in COVID-19 (dated by TCRdb to the early 2020s). About the study as a whole: Samples covering the acute and convalescent phases of COVID-19 were provided by collaborators in the United States, Italy and Spain. Nearly every sample came with metadata listing a de-identified subject ID, COVID-19 status, age in years and sex. Where available, HLA class I and class II types were obtained from metadata supplied by the sample provider rather than from assay-based typing. The repertoires were made available in a free public database intended to serve as a resource for research on the immune response to SARS-CoV-2. The prospective study material was composed of cDNA or gDNA derived from T cells, B-cell-depleted T cells, or PBMCs. Subjects who had been exposed to COVID-19, were actively infected with it, or had recovered from it provided the deeply sampled blood TCRbeta repertoires that made up the dataset. The samples were drawn from the first 160 participants of the ongoing ImmuneRACE study and from roughly 1,300 subjects provided by 6 global collaborators.

The paper's findings and limits, for the study overall: How much clinical and demographic metadata was included differed by source and by participant, and the metadata was provided uncurated.

Each collaborating institution followed its own protocols to collect whole blood in K2EDTA tubes. For TCRbeta analysis, collaborators shipped samples as frozen whole blood, isolated PBMCs, or DNA extracted from either of those sample types. TCRbeta CDR3 regions were amplified from genomic DNA by means of the immunoSEQ Assay, a bias-controlled multiplex PCR. For the original study's pipeline: Nucleated cell counts per sample were estimated from amplification of reference gene primers within the assay. To quantify the absolute abundance of each unique TCRbeta CDR3 rearrangement, sequence reads were collapsed and filtered. Productive Simpson clonality was computed per sample as the square root of Simpson's diversity index over productive rearrangements. Drawn from immuneACCESS, this table holds only the in-frame rearrangements with V and J called that TCRdb kept. Clones are partly lost; checked studies trace under half to an unresolved V gene and leave the rest unexplained. The D gene and trimming were derived from the DNA, and the V and J assignments and clone size from that table. The sample table shows about 260,000 clones, and approximately 83% are seen once. The ten largest clones add up to roughly 13% of the sample.

This receptor was taken from a human donor in a cohort sampled during active COVID-19. This chain is built from TRBV19 and TRBJ2-4, and TRBD1 may be the D gene, going by 6 matching bases. Sequencing was done on a sample of peripheral blood. DNA sequence: TGTGCCAGTAGTATAAGGGGGGCCAAAAACATTCAGTACTTC. It translates as CASSIRGAKNIQYF.